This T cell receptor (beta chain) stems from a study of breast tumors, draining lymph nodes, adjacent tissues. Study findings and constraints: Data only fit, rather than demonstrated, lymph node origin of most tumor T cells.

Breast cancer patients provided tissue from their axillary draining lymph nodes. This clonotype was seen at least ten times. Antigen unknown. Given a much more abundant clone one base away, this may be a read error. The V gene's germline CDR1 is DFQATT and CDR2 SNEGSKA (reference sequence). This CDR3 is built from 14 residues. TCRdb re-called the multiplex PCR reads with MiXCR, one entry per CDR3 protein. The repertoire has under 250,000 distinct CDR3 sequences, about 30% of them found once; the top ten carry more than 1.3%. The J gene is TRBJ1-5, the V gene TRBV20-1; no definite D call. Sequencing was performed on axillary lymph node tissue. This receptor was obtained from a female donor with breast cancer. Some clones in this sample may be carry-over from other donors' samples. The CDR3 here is CSAGGWFLNPPQHF. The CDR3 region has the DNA TGCAGTGCCGGAGGGTGGTTTCTCAATCCGCCCCAGCATTTT.